A single TCR beta chain is shown here with its context. The authors' processing: Amplification of reference gene primers was used by the study to estimate nucleated cell counts. Using immunoSEQ multiplex PCR, the repertoire was profiled, and TCRdb retains in-frame clones only, with some absent. D and trimming come from the DNA, and the V and J calls and clone size come from that table. The table has 400,000 or so clones, approximately 92% seen once. This record belongs to a study of blood T cell repertoires in COVID-19. Looking at the study overall: Whether acute or convalescent, the COVID-19 samples came from the United States, Italy and Spain.

CDR3 length equals 14 residues. From germline, CDR1 is SGDLS and CDR2 YYNGEE. Trimming shortened V by 4 bases and J by 4 bases, and 14 bases separated the two germline ends. Which cohort a participant joined came from the clinical history participants gave. Cohort 3 donors were reported recovered after two negative PCRs, clearance, or symptom resolution. The TCR comes from a man in his thirties or forties who had recovered from COVID-19. The specimen was PBMCs or T cells enriched from blood (not recorded which). The rearrangement links TRBV9 to TRBJ1-2; D is undetermined. The CDR3 DNA reads as TGTGCCAGCAGCTTTTCGGACGGAGGCTATGGCTACACCTTC. Translating it yields CASSFSDGGYGYTF.